This T cell receptor beta chain was documented in a study of cytomegalovirus exposure and HLA in healthy donors. Study-wide background: Earlier results showed almost 120 million unique TCR beta sequences derived from some 190 million T cells.

Losses at the gene ends were 2 bases for V and 4 bases for J; bases not matched to a gene: 6. Germline V gene sequence: CDR1 SGHDT, CDR2 YYEEEE. There are 15 residues in the CDR3. General study points: In vitro checks showed that a few CMV-associated chains really do target CMV antigens. Equally common other TCR beta chains were less clonally expanded than HLA-associated ones, a later analysis found.

Regarding this clone: The antigen is unknown.

The PCR ran on 60 Vbeta and 13 Jbeta primers. Assay used: immunoSEQ multiplex PCR; TCRdb lists only in-frame clones, some missing. This table holds around 200,000 clones, roughly 80% found once. The J gene is TRBJ2-3, the V gene TRBV5-6; 8 bases fit TRBD2. Sequenced: PBMCs. This TCR was recovered from a man in his fifties or sixties in good health and CMV-seronegative. This CDR3 reads CASSLGLAGADTQYF. Written as DNA, the CDR3 is TGTGCCAGCAGCTTAGGACTAGCAGGGGCAGATACGCAGTATTTT.